The present T cell receptor (beta chain) was sequenced within a study of OX40 agonist ivuxolimab in advanced cancers. Method: immunoSEQ multiplex PCR; TCRdb's copy keeps in-frame clones and lacks some. This sample carries tens of thousands of clones, 84% of them seen once, and the ten largest clones take roughly 2.5%. The count of this clone is one. The sample has other DNA sequences that encode this CDR3 too. Here the sequenced sample was CD4+ or CD8+ T cells sorted from blood, taken in a trial of the OX40 agonist ivuxolimab. The origin of this receptor is an adult with an advanced solid tumor such as melanoma, head and neck, liver or kidney cancer.

The CDR3 sequence: CASSRFEGSGTGELFF. Here the CDR3 DNA reads TGTGCCAGCAGCCGGTTTGAGGGCAGCGGCACCGGGGAGCTGTTTTTT. The rearrangement joins TRBV28 to TRBJ2-2; TRBD2 might be the D (5 bases). With 6 bases removed from V and 4 bases from J, the gap between germline ends came to 18 bases. Looked up from germline, CDR1 is MDHEN and CDR2 is SYDVKM. CDR3 length: 16 amino acids.